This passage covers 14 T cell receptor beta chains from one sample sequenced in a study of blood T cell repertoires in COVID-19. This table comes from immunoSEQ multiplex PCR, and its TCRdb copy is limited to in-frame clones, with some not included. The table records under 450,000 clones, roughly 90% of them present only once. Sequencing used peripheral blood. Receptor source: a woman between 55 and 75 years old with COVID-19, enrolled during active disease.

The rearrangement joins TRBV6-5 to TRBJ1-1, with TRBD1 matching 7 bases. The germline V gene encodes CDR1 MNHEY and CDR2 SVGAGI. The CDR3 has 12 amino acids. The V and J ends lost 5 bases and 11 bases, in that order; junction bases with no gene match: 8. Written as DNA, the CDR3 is TGTGCCAGCAGTCGGCAACAGGGGAGGGCTTTCTTT. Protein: CASSRQQGRAFF.

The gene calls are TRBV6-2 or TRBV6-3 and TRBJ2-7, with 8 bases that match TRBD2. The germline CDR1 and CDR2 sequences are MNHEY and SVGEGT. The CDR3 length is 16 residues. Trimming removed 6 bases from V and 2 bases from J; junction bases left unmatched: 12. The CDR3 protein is CASSPAGAGVPYEQYF. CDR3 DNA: TGTGCCAGCAGCCCTGCCGGAGCGGGGGTACCCTACGAGCAGTACTTC.

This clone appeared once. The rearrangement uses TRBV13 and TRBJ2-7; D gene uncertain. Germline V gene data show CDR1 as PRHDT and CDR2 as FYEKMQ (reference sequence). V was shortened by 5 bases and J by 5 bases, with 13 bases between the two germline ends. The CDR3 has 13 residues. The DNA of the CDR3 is TGTGCCAGCAGCCTCACGGGTGGCAACGAGCAGTACTTC. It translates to CASSLTGGNEQYF.

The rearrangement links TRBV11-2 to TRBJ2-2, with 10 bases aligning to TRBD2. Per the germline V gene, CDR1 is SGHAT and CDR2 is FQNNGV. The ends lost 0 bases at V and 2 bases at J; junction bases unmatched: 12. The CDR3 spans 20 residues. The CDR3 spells CASSLDVFRIAGGNTGELFF. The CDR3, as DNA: TGTGCCAGCAGCTTAGATGTATTCAGAATAGCGGGGGGTAACACCGGGGAGCTGTTTTTT.

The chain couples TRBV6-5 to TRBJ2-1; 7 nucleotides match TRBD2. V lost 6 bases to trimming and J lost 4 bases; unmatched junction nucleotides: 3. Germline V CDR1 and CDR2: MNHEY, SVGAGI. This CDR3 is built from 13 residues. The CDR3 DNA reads TGTGCCAGCAGGGGAGGGAGTTACAATGAGCAGTTCTTC. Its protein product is CASRGGSYNEQFF.

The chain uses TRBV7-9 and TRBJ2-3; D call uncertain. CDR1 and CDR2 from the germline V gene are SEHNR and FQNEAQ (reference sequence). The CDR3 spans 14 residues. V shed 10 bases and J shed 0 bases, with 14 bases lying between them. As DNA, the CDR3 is TGTGCCACGAGTTCCGGAGTCAGCACAGATACGCAGTATTTT. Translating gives CATSSGVSTDTQYF.

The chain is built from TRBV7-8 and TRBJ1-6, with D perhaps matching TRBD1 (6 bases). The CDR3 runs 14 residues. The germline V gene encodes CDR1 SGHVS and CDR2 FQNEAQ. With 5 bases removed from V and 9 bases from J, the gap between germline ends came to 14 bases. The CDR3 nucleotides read TGTGCCAGCAGCCCGACAGGTGGTAGTTCACCCCTCCACTTT. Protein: CASSPTGGSSPLHF.

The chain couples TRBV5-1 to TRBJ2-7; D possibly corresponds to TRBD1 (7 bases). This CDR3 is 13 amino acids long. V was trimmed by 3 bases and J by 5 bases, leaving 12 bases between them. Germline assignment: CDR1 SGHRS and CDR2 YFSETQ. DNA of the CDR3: TGCGCCAGCAGCTCCCCAGGGGGGAACGAGCAGTACTTC. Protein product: CASSSPGGNEQYF.

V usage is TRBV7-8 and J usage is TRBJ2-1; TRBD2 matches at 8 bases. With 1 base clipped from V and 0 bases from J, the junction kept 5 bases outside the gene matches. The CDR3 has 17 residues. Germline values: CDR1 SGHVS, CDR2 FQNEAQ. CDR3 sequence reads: CASSLVAGWSSYNEQFF. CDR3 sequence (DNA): TGTGCCAGCAGCTTAGTAGCGGGGTGGAGCTCCTACAATGAGCAGTTCTTC.

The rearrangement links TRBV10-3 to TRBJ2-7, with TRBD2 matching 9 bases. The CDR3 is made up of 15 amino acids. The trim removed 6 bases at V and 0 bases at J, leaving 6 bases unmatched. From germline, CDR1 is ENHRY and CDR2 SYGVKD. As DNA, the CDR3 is TGTGCCATCAGCACTCTAGCGGGGCCCTCCTACGAGCAGTACTTC. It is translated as CAISTLAGPSYEQYF.

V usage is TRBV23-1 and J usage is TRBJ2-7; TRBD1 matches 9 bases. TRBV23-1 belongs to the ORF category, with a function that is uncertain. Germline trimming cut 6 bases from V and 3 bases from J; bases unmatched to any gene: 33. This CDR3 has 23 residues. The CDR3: CASRRTHRPQKPKTGQGFYEQYF. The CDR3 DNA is TGCGCCAGCAGACGCACTCATAGGCCACAAAAACCGAAGACGGGACAGGGTTTCTACGAGCAGTACTTC.

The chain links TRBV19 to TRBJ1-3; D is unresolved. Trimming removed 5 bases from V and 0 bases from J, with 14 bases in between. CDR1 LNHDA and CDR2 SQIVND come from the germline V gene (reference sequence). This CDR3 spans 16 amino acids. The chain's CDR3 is CASSFRPKSSGNTIYF. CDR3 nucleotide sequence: TGTGCCAGTAGTTTCAGGCCGAAAAGCTCTGGAAACACCATATATTTT.

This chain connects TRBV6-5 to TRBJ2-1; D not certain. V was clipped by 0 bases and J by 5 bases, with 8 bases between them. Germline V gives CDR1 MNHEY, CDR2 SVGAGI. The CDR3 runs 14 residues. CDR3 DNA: TGTGCCAGCAGTTACTCGTTCGGTGACAATGAGCAGTTCTTC. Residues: CASSYSFGDNEQFF.

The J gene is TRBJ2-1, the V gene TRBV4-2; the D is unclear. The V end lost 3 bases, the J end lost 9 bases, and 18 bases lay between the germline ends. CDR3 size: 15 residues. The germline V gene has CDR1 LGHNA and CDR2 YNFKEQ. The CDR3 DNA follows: TGTGCCAGCAGCCAGAACCCCGAGGCGCCCGCTGAGCAGTTCTTC. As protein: CASSQNPEAPAEQFF.